The following is a TCR beta chain sequence with its context. There are 16 residues in the CDR3. CDR1 is SGHDT and CDR2 is YYEEEE in the germline V gene. Trimming cost V 0 bases and J 2 bases, with 14 bases left between them. The method was immunoSEQ multiplex PCR; TCRdb's version includes in-frame clones alone and lacks a portion of them. This sample carries 250,000 to 350,000 clones, around 85% of them seen once, and the ten largest clones take about 1%. The sample belongs to a study of blood T cell repertoires in COVID-19. Study in general: Researchers got acute and convalescent COVID-19 samples from the United States, Italy and Spain.

The sequence was obtained from a human donor with COVID-19, enrolled during active disease. The donor label of this sample is uncertain. The chain recombines TRBV5-6 with TRBJ1-2, with a possible D match to TRBD1 (6 bases). The sequencing sample was made of peripheral blood. In nucleotides, the CDR3 is TGTGCCAGCAGCTTGGCAGGGGTGGGTAACAACTATGGCTACACCTTC. Its translation: CASSLAGVGNNYGYTF.